This TCR beta chain comes out of a study of blood T cell repertoires in COVID-19 (TCRdb year 2020). For the wider study: The collaborator samples originated in the United States, Italy and Spain and spanned the acute and convalescent phases of COVID-19. The prospective study material was composed of cDNA or gDNA derived from T cells, B-cell-depleted T cells, or PBMCs. The dataset comprised deeply sampled blood TCRbeta repertoires from subjects exposed to, actively infected with, or recovered from COVID-19. The repertoires were released in a freely available public database intended as a resource for research on the immune response to SARS-CoV-2. Samples were obtained from the ongoing ImmuneRACE study (first 160 participants) and from approximately 1,200 subjects provided by 6 global collaborators. The sample metadata nearly always contained a de-identified subject ID, COVID-19 status, age in years and sex. Where available, HLA class I and class II types were taken from metadata supplied by the sample provider and were not determined by assay-based typing.

A note on this clone: Its antigen target is currently unknown. Base-call qualities are not available, and no considerably larger clone is one nucleotide away.

The immunoSEQ Assay, a bias-controlled multiplex PCR, was used to amplify TCRbeta CDR3 regions from genomic DNA. Per the authors' processing: Within the assay, amplification of reference gene primers was used to estimate how many nucleated cells each sample contained. Sequence reads were collapsed and filtered to measure the absolute abundance of every unique TCRbeta CDR3 rearrangement. For each sample, productive Simpson clonality was calculated as the square root of Simpson's diversity index across productive rearrangements. Imported from immuneACCESS, the table was reduced by TCRdb to in-frame sequences with V and J called. These copies leave out some clones; in studies compared against another copy, an unresolved V gene accounts for under half, and the cause of the remainder is not known. V, J and clone size are those of that table, while D and trimming were read from the DNA. This sample gives 180,000 or so clones in total; 83% of them show up just once. The ten largest clones represent 3.5% to 5% of the sample.

Participants in the prospective study were aged roughly 18 to 89 years, lived in some 24 United States geographic areas, and enrolled through a virtual design. In the prospective study, cohorts were assigned on the basis of participant-reported clinical history obtained from a screening survey and a study questionnaire. Recovered participants in ImmuneRACE Cohort 3 were defined by two consecutive negative NP/OP PCR tests, clearance by a healthcare professional, or resolution of symptoms. In the prospective study, mobile phlebotomists collected whole blood, serum and a nasopharyngeal or oropharyngeal swab from each participant. Additional blood draws and questionnaires over an approximately two-month period could optionally be provided by prospective study participants. Before DNA extraction, prospective study blood samples were shipped either frozen or at room temperature. Here is what the overall study found, with its caveats: Clinical and demographic metadata were provided uncurated, with the amount varying by source and participant.

Trimming costs V 5 bases and J 3 bases, and their ends lie 26 bases apart. Spanning cysteine to phenylalanine, the CDR3 consists of 19 amino acids. The only DNA kept is the CDR3, 57 bases in frame from the first base. The germline V gene (reference sequence) gives CDR1 as SEHNR and CDR2 as FQNEAQ. The V and J segments used are TRBV7-9 and TRBJ1-5; a weak D assignment points to TRBD1 (6 bases agree). The TCR originated in a woman aged 45 to 65 who had recovered from COVID-19. Sequencing was done on a sample of PBMCs or T cells enriched from blood (not recorded which). The nucleotide sequence is TGTGCCAGCAGCGCCCCCCCGGGACACACTCCCTTTTCCAATCAGCCCCAGCATTTT. Its product reads: CASSAPPGHTPFSNQPQHF.